Included here is one T cell receptor beta chain sequence, with context. The specificity of this receptor is unknown. No much larger clone is present one base from it, and per-base qualities are unavailable. Moderately to severely active disease, a Clinical Activity Score of at least 3, a NOSPECS grade of at least 4, and a duration under 3 months were present in ophthalmopathy patients. Exclusion was applied to patients with uncontrolled infections, other autoimmune diseases, pregnancy or lactation. Diagnoses were established on the basis of clinical symptoms, serum thyroxine and TRAb, thyroid ultrasound, and orbital computed tomography. PBMCs were isolated from roughly 10 ml of fresh peripheral blood by Ficoll-Paque density gradient centrifugation. Trizol reagent was used to extract total RNA, and RNA quality was then checked on an Agilent 2100 Bioanalyzer. The TCR beta CDR3 regions were amplified from the RNA transcripts. A first-round RT-PCR of the TCR CDR3 used the HTBI primer set with the Qiagen OneStep RT-PCR kit. A second multiplex PCR round built the libraries, followed by size selection and purification. Paired-end sequencing of the libraries was performed with 100 bp reads on an Illumina HiSeq2000. Regarding the original processing steps: SOAPnuke was used to process the raw data, removing reads that contained adapters or uncalled bases, had a mean Phred below 15, or lacked an exact match to the constant primer or identifier. COPE v1.2.5 was used to merge high-quality paired reads, and clonotypes were defined as unique nucleotide sequences. MiTCR v1.1 was used to align clonotypes to the IMGT TRBV, TRBD and TRBJ reference segments. Only V-J combinations with frequency above 0.0001, covering 99% to 99.2% of repertoires, were analysed. A TCS score was defined as the ratio of F50 (clonal expansion) to E x V (chaos), with BLOSUM62-based TCRdist applied between CDR3 peptides within each V-J. Welch's t-statistics and random forest reduced some 510 V-J features to under 15, which were used in a naive Bayes classifier (R e1071). TCRdb passed the public sequencing reads through fastp at Q25 and MiXCR, retaining productive beta sequences. Identical CDR3 proteins give one entry, which carries the most common genes and DNA. TCRdb's processing, not the authors', yielded these V and J calls. The sample has 490,000 or so distinct CDR3 sequences on record, less than 20% of them singletons. The ten largest clones take up over 45% of the sample.

This record belongs to a study of T cells in Graves' hyperthyroidism and ophthalmopathy (dated by TCRdb to between 2018 and 2020). Turning to the overall study: Peripheral blood samples were taken at the time of initial diagnosis, prior to any treatment. TCR V-J signatures able to tell the groups apart were searched for in a discovery cohort of about a hundred patients, of whom more than 40 had Graves' ophthalmopathy and under 65 had stable Graves' hyperthyroidism. An independent validation cohort of around 19 hyperthyroidism patients and about 15 patients who later progressed to ophthalmopathy tested prospective prediction of ophthalmopathy. For training and testing, the 100 or so patients in the discovery cohort were randomly divided in a 7:3 ratio. In addition, the study compared T-cell repertoires in thyroid tissue and in blood from about six Graves' hyperthyroidism patients. Once sampling was done, hyperthyroidism patients were given methimazole at a starting dose of 30 mg daily, whereas ophthalmopathy patients were given high-dose intravenous methylprednisolone. TCR Vbeta CDR3 sequencing of 130 to 150 peripheral blood samples (about 45 ophthalmopathy, 75 or so hyperthyroidism and roughly 17 progressor patients) is reported in the paper.

The investigation overall reported the following: In cross-validation, a model built on a 13 V-J signature told ophthalmopathy apart from stable hyperthyroidism with roughly 87% sensitivity and roughly 82% specificity, and in testing the same model reached 80%/75%. Most expanded thyroid clonotypes (frequency above 0.001) were also found in blood, which suggests that blood repertoires may mirror thyroid immune responses. During validation, the model predicted progression to ophthalmopathy a median of around 7 months ahead of onset, with around 71% sensitivity and 72% to 80% specificity. Sample size was not statistically predetermined, and blinding of investigators to group allocation was not performed.

For CDR1 and CDR2, the germline V gene lists SGHRS and YFSETQ. Trimming costs V 2 bases and J 0 bases, and their ends lie 15 bases apart. Inclusive of the bounding cysteine and phenylalanine, the CDR3 is 18 residues long. Only CDR3 DNA remains: 54 bases, in frame from the first base. The origin of this receptor is a man in his forties with Graves' ophthalmopathy. This chain is built from TRBV5-1 and TRBJ1-6, and the D gene may be TRBD1, 6 bases matching. Source material: blood. The base sequence is TGCGCCAGCAGCTTAAAGACAGACAGGAGCTCCTATAATTCACCCCTCCACTTT. It specifies CASSLKTDRSSYNSPLHF.